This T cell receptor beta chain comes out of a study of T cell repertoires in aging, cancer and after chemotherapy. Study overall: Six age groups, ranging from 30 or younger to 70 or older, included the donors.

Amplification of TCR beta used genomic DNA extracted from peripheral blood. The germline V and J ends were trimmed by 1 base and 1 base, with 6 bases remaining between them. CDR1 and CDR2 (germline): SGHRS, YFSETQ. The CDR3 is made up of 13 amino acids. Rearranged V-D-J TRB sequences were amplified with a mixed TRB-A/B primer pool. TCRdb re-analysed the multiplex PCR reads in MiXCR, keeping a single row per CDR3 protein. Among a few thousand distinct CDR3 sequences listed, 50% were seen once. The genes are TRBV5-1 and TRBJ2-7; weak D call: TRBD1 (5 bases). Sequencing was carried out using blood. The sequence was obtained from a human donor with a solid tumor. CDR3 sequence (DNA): TGCGCCAGCAGCTTGACAGGTTCCTACGAGCAGTACTTC. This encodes CASSLTGSYEQYF.